This record concerns one T cell receptor (beta chain) sequence. At one of its ends the junction is not consistent with the germline gene, which may arise from a read error. For sequencing, patients were chosen who had shown expansion of CD8+CD57+ cells by flow cytometry. TCR beta VDJ and CDR3 profiles were obtained from a genomic DNA template. TCRdb re-analysed the reads in MiXCR, keeping a single row per CDR3 protein. The sample includes fewer than 300,000 distinct CDR3 sequences, around 82% seen only once; the top ten take roughly two fifths. These data originate in a study of CD8+CD57+ T cells in acquired aplastic anemia. Source material: sorted CD4+, CD8+, or CD8+CD57+ T cells (not recorded which) from PBMCs. The receptor's source is a human donor with aplastic anemia.

Written as DNA, the CDR3 is TGTGCCAGCAGCGTAGAAGCGGCAGGGAACGGTGAACCTTTCTTT. The encoded protein is CASSVEAAGNGEPFF. The rearrangement links TRBV9 to TRBJ1-1; perhaps TRBD1 as D (5 bases). The CDR3 covers 15 residues. Germline assignment: CDR1 SGDLS and CDR2 YYNGEE.